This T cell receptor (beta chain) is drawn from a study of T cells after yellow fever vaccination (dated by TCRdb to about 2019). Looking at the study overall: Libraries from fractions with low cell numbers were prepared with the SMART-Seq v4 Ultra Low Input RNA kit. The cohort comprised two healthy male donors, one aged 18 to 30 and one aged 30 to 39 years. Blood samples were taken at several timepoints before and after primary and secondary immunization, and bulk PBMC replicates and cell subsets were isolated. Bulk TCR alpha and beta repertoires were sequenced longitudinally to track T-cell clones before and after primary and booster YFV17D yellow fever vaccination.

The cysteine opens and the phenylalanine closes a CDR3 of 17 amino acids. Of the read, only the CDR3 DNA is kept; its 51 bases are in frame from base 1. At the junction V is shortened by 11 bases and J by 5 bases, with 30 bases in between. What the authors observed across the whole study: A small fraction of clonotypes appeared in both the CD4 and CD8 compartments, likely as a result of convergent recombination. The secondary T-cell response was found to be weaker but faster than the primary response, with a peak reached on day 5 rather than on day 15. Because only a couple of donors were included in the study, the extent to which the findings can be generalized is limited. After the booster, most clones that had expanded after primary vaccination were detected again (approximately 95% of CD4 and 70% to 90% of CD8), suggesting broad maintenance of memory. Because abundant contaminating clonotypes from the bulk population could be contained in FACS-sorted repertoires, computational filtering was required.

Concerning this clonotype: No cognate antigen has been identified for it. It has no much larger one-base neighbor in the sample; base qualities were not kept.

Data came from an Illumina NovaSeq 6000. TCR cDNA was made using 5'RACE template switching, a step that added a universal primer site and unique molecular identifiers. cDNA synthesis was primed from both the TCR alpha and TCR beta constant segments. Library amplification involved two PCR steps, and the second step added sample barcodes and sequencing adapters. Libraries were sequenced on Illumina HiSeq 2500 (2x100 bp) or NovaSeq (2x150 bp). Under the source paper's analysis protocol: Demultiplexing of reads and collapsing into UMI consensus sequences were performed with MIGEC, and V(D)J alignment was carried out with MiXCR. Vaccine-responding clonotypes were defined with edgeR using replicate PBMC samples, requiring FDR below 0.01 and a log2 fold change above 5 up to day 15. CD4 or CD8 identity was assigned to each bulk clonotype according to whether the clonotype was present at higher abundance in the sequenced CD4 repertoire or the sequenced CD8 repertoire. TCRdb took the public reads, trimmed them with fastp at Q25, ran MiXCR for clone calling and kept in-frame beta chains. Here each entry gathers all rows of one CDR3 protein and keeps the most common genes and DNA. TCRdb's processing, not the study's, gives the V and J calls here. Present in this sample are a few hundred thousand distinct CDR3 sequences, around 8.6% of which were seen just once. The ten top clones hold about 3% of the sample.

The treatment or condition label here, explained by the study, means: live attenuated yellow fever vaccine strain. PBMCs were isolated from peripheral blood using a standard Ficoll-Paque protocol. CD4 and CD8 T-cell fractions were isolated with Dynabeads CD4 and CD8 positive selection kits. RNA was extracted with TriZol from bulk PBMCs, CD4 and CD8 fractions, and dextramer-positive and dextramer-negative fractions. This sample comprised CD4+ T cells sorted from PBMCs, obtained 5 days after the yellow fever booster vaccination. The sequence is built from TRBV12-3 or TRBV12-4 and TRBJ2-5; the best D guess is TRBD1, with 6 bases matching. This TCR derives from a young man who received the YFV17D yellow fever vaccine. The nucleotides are TGTGCCGGCCTAGGGGGACCTTTGTGTCCCGTACTGGAGACCCAGTACTTC. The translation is CAGLGGPLCPVLETQYF.